This passage covers 6 T cell receptor beta chains from one sample sequenced in a study of radiotherapy plus CTLA-4 blockade in lung cancer. Sequencing was performed with immunoSEQ multiplex PCR; in TCRdb, only in-frame clones are kept and a portion is missing. Counted here are approximately 40,000 clones, around 86% occurring once; the ten biggest clones make up under 25%. The sample was peripheral blood, taken from a patient treated with radiotherapy plus ipilimumab. These receptors all come from a human donor with non-small cell lung cancer whose response to radiotherapy plus ipilimumab could not be evaluated.

This clone was recorded a few times. The genes are TRBV28 and TRBJ2-7, with D tentatively TRBD1 (6 bases). This CDR3 comprises 14 residues. Germline V gene lookup returns CDR1 MDHEN and CDR2 SYDVKM. V gave up 4 bases and J gave up 7 bases, with 17 bases separating them. The CDR3 reads CASSSPTNRDEQYF. As DNA, the CDR3 is TGTGCCAGCAGTTCCCCCACCAACAGGGATGAGCAGTACTTC.

This clone is a singleton in its sample. The genes are TRBV6-6 and TRBJ2-5, with TRBD2 matching 9 bases. The J call could be wrong; TRBJ2-7 is a better fit for the DNA end. The CDR3 sequence is 15 residues long. Germline V gene data show CDR1 as MNHNY and CDR2 as SVGAGI (reference sequence). In nucleotides, the CDR3 is TGTGCCAGCAGTTCCAGACAGGGACTAGCTTACGAGCAGTACTTC. Its translation: CASSSRQGLAYEQYF.

Regarding this clone: Germline and junction disagree at one end, which may indicate a read error. This CDR3 is CASSPGGGSTDTRYF. In nucleotides, the CDR3 is TGCGCCAGCAGCCCGGGTGGGGGCAGCACAGATACGCGGTATTTT. The rearrangement joins TRBV5-1 to TRBJ2-3, with D possibly TRBD1 on 6 matching bases. Germline V gene data show CDR1 as SGHRS and CDR2 as YFSETQ. This CDR3 is built from 15 residues.

This sequence joins TRBV6-5 and TRBJ2-7; TRBD2 is a possible D gene (5 bases). The V end lost 4 bases, the J end lost 7 bases, and 11 bases lay between the germline ends. Germline lookup yields CDR1 MNHEY and CDR2 SVGAGI. The CDR3 spans 12 residues. CDR3 residues: CASSSVRGEQYF. CDR3 nucleotides: TGTGCCAGCAGTTCGGTCCGAGGGGAGCAGTACTTC.

The J gene is TRBJ1-1, the V gene TRBV19; no firm D call. This CDR3 comprises 14 residues. The ends were cut back, 5 bases at V and 1 base at J, with 11 bases in the middle. The germline CDR1 and CDR2 sequences are LNHDA and SQIVND (reference sequence). CDR3 DNA sequence: TGTGCCAGTAGTCCGGGGTTCGGGAACACTGAAGCTTTCTTT. It yields the protein CASSPGFGNTEAFF.

V and J are TRBV7-9 and TRBJ2-3; the match to TRBD2 covers 10 bases. The J segment lost 5 bases and the V segment lost 2 bases, leaving 13 bases of the junction unmatched. Germline V lookup: CDR1 SEHNR, CDR2 FQNEAQ (reference sequence). The CDR3 has 18 amino acids. CDR3 sequence (DNA): TGTGCCAGCAGCTTATGGTTCAGGGGGTCTAGCGGGGGAGATACGCAGTATTTT. Translation: CASSLWFRGSSGGDTQYF. Combining the CDR3 with reference TRBV7-9 and TRBJ2-3 gives the whole variable domain DTGVSQNPRHKITKRGQNVTFRCDPISEHNRLYWYRQTLGQGPEFLTYFQNEAQLEKSRLLSDRFSAERPKGSFSTLEIQRTEQGDSAMYLCASSLWFRGSSGGDTQYFGPGTRLTVL.